This T cell receptor (beta chain) was observed in a study of human T cells and chemical hapten exposure. Across the whole study: Small pooled library volume differences mainly caused per-sample TCR yield variation. Notes on the study in general: After DPC sensitization, TCRs above 1 in 1000 frequency showed no change.

RNA extraction used unfractionated whole blood as the source of total RNA. Each cDNA molecule in the library carried unique molecular identifiers. As handled by the study authors: Sequenced samples showed a median of approximately 96,000 TCRs each, with counts running from around 25,000 to 690,000. TCRdb itself ran the 5' RACE reads through MiXCR, one entry per CDR3 protein. Here the V and J calls rest on TCRdb's processing, not on the authors' analysis. In the table there are around 140,000 distinct CDR3 sequences, around 4% of which are singletons. Germline V gene lookup returns CDR1 SGHVS and CDR2 FNYEAQ. The germline V and J ends were trimmed by 5 bases and 0 bases, with 8 bases remaining between them. The CDR3 contains 15 residues. This clonotype has only a few counts. Antigen specificity is unknown.

The TCR was taken from a female donor in good health. The genes are TRBV7-6 and TRBJ2-6; D gene uncertain. CDR3 in amino acids: CASSPQLSGANVLTF. The CDR3 DNA follows: TGTGCCAGCAGCCCCCAGCTCTCTGGGGCCAACGTCCTGACTTTC.